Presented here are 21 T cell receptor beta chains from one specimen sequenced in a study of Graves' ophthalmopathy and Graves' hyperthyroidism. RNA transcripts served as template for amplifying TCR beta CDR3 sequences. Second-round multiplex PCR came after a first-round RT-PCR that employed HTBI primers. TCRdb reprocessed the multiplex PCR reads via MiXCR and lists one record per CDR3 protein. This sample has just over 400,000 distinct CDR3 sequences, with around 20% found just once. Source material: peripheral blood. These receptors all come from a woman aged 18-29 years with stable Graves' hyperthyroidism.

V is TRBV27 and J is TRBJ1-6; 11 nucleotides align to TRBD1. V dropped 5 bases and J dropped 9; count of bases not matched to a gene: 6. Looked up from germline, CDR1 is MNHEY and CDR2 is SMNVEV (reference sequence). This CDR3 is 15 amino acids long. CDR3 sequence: CASSIWGQGVSPLHF. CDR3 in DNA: TGTGCCAGCAGTATCTGGGGACAGGGGGTTTCACCCCTCCACTTT.

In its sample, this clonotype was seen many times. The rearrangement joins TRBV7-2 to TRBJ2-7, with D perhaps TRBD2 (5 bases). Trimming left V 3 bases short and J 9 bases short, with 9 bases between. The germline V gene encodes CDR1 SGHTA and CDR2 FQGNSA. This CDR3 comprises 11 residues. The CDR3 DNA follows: TGTGCCAGCAGCTTGGGAGAGGGGCAGTACTTC. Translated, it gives CASSLGEGQYF.

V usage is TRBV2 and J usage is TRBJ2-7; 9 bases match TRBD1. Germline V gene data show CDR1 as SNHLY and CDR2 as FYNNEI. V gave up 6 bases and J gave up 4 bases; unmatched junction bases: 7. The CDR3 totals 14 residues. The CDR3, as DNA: TGTGCCAGCAGAGTACAGGGGGCCTCTTACGAGCAGTACTTC. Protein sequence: CASRVQGASYEQYF.

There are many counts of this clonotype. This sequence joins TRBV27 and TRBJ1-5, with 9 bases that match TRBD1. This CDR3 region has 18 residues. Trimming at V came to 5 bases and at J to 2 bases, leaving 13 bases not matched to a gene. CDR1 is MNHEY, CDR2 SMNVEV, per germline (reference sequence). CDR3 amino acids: CASSASGTGFGRNQPQHF. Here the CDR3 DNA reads TGTGCCAGCAGTGCTTCCGGGACAGGGTTCGGTCGCAATCAGCCCCAGCATTTT.

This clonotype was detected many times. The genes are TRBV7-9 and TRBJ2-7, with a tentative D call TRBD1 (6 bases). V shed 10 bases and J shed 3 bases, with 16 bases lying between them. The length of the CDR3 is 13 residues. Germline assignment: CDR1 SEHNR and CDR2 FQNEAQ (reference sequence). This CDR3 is CATVKQGNYEQYF. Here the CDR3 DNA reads TGTGCCACCGTGAAGCAGGGGAACTACGAGCAGTACTTC.

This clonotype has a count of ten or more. The CDR3 loop reads CASSPRDRSSGANVLTF. CDR3 DNA sequence: TGTGCCAGCAGCCCCCGGGACCGGTCCTCTGGGGCCAACGTCCTGACTTTC. The chain links TRBV7-2 to TRBJ2-6, with D possibly called TRBD1 or TRBD2 (5 bases each). V was pared by 5 bases and J by 0 bases, with 14 bases between. The CDR3 covers 17 residues. Germline V gene data show CDR1 as SGHTA and CDR2 as FQGNSA. Looking up the rest from reference TRBV7-2 and TRBJ2-6 gives the full variable domain: GAGVSQSPSNKVTEKGKDVELRCDPISGHTALYWYRQSLGQGLEFLIYFQGNSAPDKSGLPSDRFSAERTGGSVSTLTIQRTQQEDSAVYLCASSPRDRSSGANVLTFGAGSRLTVL.

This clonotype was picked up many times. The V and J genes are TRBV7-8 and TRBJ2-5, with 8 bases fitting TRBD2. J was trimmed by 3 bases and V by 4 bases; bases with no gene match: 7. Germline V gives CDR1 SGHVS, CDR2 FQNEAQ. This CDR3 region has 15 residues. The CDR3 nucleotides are TGTGCCAGCAGCTCGTGGACTAGCCGGGAAGAGACCCAGTACTTC. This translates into CASSSWTSREETQYF.

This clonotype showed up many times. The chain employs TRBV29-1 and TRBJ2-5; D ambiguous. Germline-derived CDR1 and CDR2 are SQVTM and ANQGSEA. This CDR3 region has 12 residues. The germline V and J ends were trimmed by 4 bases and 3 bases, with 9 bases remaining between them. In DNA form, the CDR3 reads TGCAGCGTTGTGATTGGTGAAGAGACCCAGTACTTC. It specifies CSVVIGEETQYF. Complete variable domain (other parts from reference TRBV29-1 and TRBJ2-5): SAVISQKPSRDICQRGTSLTIQCQVDSQVTMMFWYRQQPGQSLTLIATANQGSEATYESGFVIDKFPISRPNLTFSTLTVSNMSPEDSSIYLCSVVIGEETQYFGPGTRLLVL.

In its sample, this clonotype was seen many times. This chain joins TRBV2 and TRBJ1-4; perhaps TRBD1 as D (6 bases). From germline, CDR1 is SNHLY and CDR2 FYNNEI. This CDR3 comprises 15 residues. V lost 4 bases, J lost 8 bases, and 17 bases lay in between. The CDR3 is CASSGVEGGFEKLFF. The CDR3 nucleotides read TGTGCCAGCAGTGGAGTGGAGGGGGGCTTCGAAAAACTGTTTTTT.

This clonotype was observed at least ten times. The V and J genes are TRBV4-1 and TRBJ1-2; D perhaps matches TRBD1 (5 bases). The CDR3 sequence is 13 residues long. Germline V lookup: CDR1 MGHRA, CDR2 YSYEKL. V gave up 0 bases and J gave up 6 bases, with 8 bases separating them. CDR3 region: CASSQDTGDGYTF. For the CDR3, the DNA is TGCGCCAGCAGCCAAGATACGGGGGATGGCTACACCTTC.

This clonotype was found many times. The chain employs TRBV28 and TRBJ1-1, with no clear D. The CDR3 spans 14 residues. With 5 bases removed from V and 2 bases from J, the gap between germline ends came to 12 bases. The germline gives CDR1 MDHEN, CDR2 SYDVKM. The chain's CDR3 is CASSGQTSNTEAFF. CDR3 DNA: TGTGCCAGCAGTGGCCAAACCTCAAACACTGAAGCTTTCTTT.

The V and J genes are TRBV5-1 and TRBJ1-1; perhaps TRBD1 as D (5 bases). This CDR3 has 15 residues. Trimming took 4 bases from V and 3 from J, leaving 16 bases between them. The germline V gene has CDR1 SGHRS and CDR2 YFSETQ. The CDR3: CASSTGHLADTEAFF. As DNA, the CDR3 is TGCGCCAGCAGCACCGGACACCTGGCCGACACTGAAGCTTTCTTT.

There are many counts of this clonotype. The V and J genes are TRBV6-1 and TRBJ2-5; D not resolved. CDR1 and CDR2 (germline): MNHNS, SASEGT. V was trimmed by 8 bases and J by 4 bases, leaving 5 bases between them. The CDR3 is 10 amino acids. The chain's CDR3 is CASGLETQYF. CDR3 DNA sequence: TGTGCCAGCGGCTTAGAGACCCAGTACTTC.

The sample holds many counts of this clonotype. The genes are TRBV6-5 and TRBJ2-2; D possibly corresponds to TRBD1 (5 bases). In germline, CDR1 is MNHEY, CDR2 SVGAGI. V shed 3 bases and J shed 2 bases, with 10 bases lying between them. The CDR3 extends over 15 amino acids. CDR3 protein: CASSYLQGNTGELFF. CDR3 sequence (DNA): TGTGCCAGCAGTTATCTCCAGGGCAACACCGGGGAGCTGTTTTTT.

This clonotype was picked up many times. The CDR3 DNA reads as TGCAGCGTGAAAACAGATTACGAGCAGTACTTC. This codes for CSVKTDYEQYF. The chain is built from TRBV29-1 and TRBJ2-7; D is unclear. The CDR3 runs 11 residues. Per the germline V gene, CDR1 is SQVTM and CDR2 is ANQGSEA. The V end was cut by 6 bases, the J end by 4 bases, with 10 bases between.

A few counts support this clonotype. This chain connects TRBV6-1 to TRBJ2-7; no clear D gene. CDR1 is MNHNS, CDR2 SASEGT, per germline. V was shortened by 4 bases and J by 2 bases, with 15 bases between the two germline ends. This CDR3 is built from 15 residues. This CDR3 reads CASSGRPAEAYEQYF. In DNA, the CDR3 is TGTGCCAGCAGTGGCCGCCCCGCCGAGGCCTACGAGCAGTACTTC.

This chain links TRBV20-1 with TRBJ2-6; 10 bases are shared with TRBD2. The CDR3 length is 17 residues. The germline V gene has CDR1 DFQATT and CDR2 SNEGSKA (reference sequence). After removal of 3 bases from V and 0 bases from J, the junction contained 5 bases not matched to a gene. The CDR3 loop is CSASGLAENSGANVLTF. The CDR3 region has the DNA TGCAGTGCTAGTGGACTAGCGGAGAACTCTGGGGCCAACGTCCTGACTTTC.

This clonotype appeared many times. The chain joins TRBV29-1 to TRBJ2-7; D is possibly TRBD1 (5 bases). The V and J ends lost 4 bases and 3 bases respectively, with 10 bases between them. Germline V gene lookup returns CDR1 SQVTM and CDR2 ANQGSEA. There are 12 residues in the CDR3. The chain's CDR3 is CSVAVQGYEQYF. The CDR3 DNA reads TGCAGCGTTGCCGTTCAGGGCTACGAGCAGTACTTC.

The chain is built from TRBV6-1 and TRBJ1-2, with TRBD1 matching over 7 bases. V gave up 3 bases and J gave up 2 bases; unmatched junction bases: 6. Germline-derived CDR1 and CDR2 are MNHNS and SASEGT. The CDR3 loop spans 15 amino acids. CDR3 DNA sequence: TGTGCCAGCAGTGAGGCGGAAGGGGGCAACTATGGCTACACCTTC. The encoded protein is CASSEAEGGNYGYTF.

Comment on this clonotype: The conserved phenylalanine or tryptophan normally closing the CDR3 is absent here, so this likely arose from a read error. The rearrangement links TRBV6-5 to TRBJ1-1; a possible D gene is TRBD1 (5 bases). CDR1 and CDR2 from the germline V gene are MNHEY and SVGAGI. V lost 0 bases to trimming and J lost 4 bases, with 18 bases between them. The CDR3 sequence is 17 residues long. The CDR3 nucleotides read TGTGCCAGCAGTTACTCTGCAGGGAGGGAGTGGACCACTGAAGCTTTCTCT. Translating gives CASSYSAGREWTTEAFS.

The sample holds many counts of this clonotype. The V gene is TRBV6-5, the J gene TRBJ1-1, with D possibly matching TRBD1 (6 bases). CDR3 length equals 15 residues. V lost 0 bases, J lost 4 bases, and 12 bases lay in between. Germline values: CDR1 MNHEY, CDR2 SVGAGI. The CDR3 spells CASSYSRGGGTEAFF. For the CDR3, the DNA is TGTGCCAGCAGTTACTCGAGGGGGGGTGGCACTGAAGCTTTCTTT.